Below are 21 T cell receptor beta chains sequenced from a single sample in a study of spatial heterogeneity in lung cancer. The study, taken as a whole, reports: Within tumors, counts of expanded alpha and beta TCRs tracked tumor mutation counts.

Antigens for these TCRs are unknown. TCRdb independently ran MiXCR on the 5' RACE reads; one entry per CDR3 protein. The sample shows about 9,600 distinct CDR3 sequences, 5% to 6.5% of them seen only once. Time point described: sample taken at primary tumor resection. Specimen: lung tumor tissue, collected at surgery. These TCRs come from a male donor with early-stage non-small cell lung cancer.

This clonotype was seen more than once but under ten times. This sequence joins TRBV28 and TRBJ1-5, with D possibly being TRBD1 (6 bases). The ends were cut back, 4 bases at V and 5 bases at J, with 21 bases in the middle. The germline V gene encodes CDR1 MDHEN and CDR2 SYDVKM. The CDR3 is made up of 17 amino acids. CDR3 sequence reads: CASSSQLFPTGHQPQHF. Written as DNA, the CDR3 is TGTGCCAGCAGTTCCCAATTATTCCCGACAGGCCATCAGCCCCAGCATTTT.

There are a few counts of this clonotype. This chain uses TRBV6-5 with TRBJ1-2; TRBD1 agrees at 7 bases. The germline gives CDR1 MNHEY, CDR2 SVGAGI. The CDR3 length is 16 residues. J lost 4 bases, V lost 0 bases, and 8 bases had no gene match. DNA of the CDR3: TGTGCCAGCAGTTACTCAGGGGGGGCAGGGGGCTATGGCTACACCTTC. Amino acids: CASSYSGGAGGYGYTF.

This clonotype has a count of ten or more. The genes are TRBV7-2 and TRBJ1-2; tentatively, D is TRBD1 (5 bases). The V and J ends lost 1 base and 8 bases respectively, with 17 bases between them. The CDR3 sequence is 15 residues long. In germline, CDR1 is SGHTA, CDR2 FQGNSA. The CDR3: CASSLERRGGVGYTF. CDR3 nucleotides: TGTGCCAGCAGCTTAGAGCGAAGGGGCGGGGTGGGCTACACCTTC.

This clonotype was observed many times. This chain joins TRBV2 and TRBJ1-2, with D possibly being TRBD1 (5 bases). The CDR3 sequence is 14 residues long. Germline CDR1 and CDR2: SNHLY and FYNNEI. Trimming took 3 bases from V and 4 from J, leaving 12 bases between them. The CDR3 sequence is CASSEDDSAYGYTF. The DNA of the CDR3 is TGTGCCAGCAGTGAGGATGACAGCGCCTATGGCTACACCTTC.

This clonotype was found many times. This chain uses TRBV7-9 with TRBJ2-3; D perhaps matches TRBD2 (5 bases). The CDR3 loop spans 14 amino acids. Trimming removed 4 bases from V and 5 bases from J, with 13 bases in between. The V gene's germline CDR1 is SEHNR and CDR2 FQNEAQ (reference sequence). CDR3 protein: CASSWTHNIDTQYF. The CDR3 DNA follows: TGTGCCAGCAGCTGGACTCATAATATAGATACGCAGTATTTT. Based on the CDR3 plus reference TRBV7-9 and TRBJ2-3, the full variable domain is DTGVSQNPRHKITKRGQNVTFRCDPISEHNRLYWYRQTLGQGPEFLTYFQNEAQLEKSRLLSDRFSAERPKGSFSTLEIQRTEQGDSAMYLCASSWTHNIDTQYFGPGTRLTVL.

This clonotype is termed medium-sized. V is TRBV20-1 and J is TRBJ1-3; the D gene is possibly TRBD1 (5 bases). Trimming removed 4 bases from V and 0 bases from J, with 16 bases in between. Germline loops: CDR1 DFQATT, CDR2 SNEGSKA (reference sequence). The CDR3 contains 16 residues. The CDR3 DNA reads TGCAGTGCTATCCGGGACGGACGGCACTCTGGAAACACCATATATTTT. Protein: CSAIRDGRHSGNTIYF.

The gene calls are TRBV28 and TRBJ2-5; D is possibly TRBD1 (6 bases). Germline CDR1 is MDHEN and CDR2 is SYDVKM. The CDR3 covers 13 residues. V dropped 8 bases and J dropped 4 bases, with 14 bases sitting between them. The CDR3 DNA reads TGTGCCAGCTACACAGGGCTAAGAGAGACCCAGTACTTC. Translation: CASYTGLRETQYF.

This clonotype was seen ten or more times. V is TRBV5-6 and J is TRBJ1-2; D remains unclear. The germline V gene encodes CDR1 SGHDT and CDR2 YYEEEE. Trimming left V 0 bases short and J 4 bases short, with 13 bases between. The CDR3 extends over 15 amino acids. The CDR3 bases are TGTGCCAGCAGCTTGGAAGGGAATGAAGGCTATGGCTACACCTTC. It encodes CASSLEGNEGYGYTF. Full variable domain (remainder filled in from reference TRBV5-6 and TRBJ1-2): DAGVTQSPTHLIKTRGQQVTLRCSPKSGHDTVSWYQQALGQGPQFIFQYYEEEERQRGNFPDRFSGHQFPNYSSELNVNALLLGDSALYLCASSLEGNEGYGYTFGSGTRLTVV.

Only a few counts were recorded for this clonotype. The chain couples TRBV7-6 to TRBJ2-5; D is perhaps TRBD2 (6 bases). Trimming took 2 bases from V and 0 from J, leaving 7 bases between them. The germline CDR1 and CDR2 sequences are SGHVS and FNYEAQ. This CDR3 contains 14 residues. CDR3 residues: CASSLWDYQETQYF. As DNA, the CDR3 is TGTGCCAGCAGCTTATGGGACTACCAAGAGACCCAGTACTTC.

For this clonotype: Since a much larger clone is just one base distant, this may be a read error. The chain is built from TRBV4-1 and TRBJ1-1, with D tentatively TRBD1 (5 bases). The CDR3 totals 15 residues. Germline V CDR1 and CDR2: MGHRA, YSYEKL. The DNA of the CDR3 is TGCGCCAGCAGACAAGCGAGGGGTTGGAACACTGAAGCTTTCTTT. Protein: CASRQARGWNTEAFF.

V and J are TRBV4-2 and TRBJ2-3; TRBD2 matches 11 bases. Germline lookup yields CDR1 LGHNA and CDR2 YNFKEQ. J lost 4 bases, V lost 4 bases, and 4 bases had no gene match. The CDR3 covers 15 residues. CDR3 coding DNA: TGTGCCAGCAGCCCTTTGGGACTAGCGGCAGATACGCAGTATTTT. It translates to CASSPLGLAADTQYF.

This clonotype is labeled as large. The chain uses TRBV20-1 and TRBJ1-6, with D possibly matching TRBD1 (6 bases). Per germline, CDR1 DFQATT and CDR2 SNEGSKA (reference sequence). V lost 2 bases, J lost 4 bases, and 12 bases lay in between. The CDR3 consists of 15 residues. This CDR3 reads CSARTGSFYNSPLHF. The CDR3 DNA reads TGCAGTGCTAGAACAGGGTCCTTTTATAATTCACCCCTCCACTTT.

Judged by abundance, this clonotype is medium-sized. J is TRBJ1-1 and V is TRBV13; D ambiguous. The germline V gene encodes CDR1 PRHDT and CDR2 FYEKMQ (reference sequence). The CDR3 sequence is 11 residues long. V shed 2 bases and J shed 2 bases, with 0 bases lying between them. The CDR3 bases are TGTGCCAGCAGCTTAAACACTGAAGCTTTCTTT. Its translation: CASSLNTEAFF.

This clonotype was seen repeatedly, ten times or more. The chain has TRBV9 and TRBJ1-1, with TRBD1 matching over 8 bases. J gave up 6 bases and V 4 bases, and 8 bases lay outside the gene matches. Germline V gives CDR1 SGDLS, CDR2 YYNGEE. The CDR3 length is 14 residues. For the CDR3, the DNA is TGTGCCAGCAGCCCACAGGGGGGAGTCGCTGAAGCTTTCTTT. Its translation: CASSPQGGVAEAFF.

This clonotype showed up just a few times. The rearrangement uses TRBV9 and TRBJ2-6; no firm D call. The CDR3 extends over 15 amino acids. Looked up from germline, CDR1 is SGDLS and CDR2 is YYNGEE. V gave up 3 bases and J gave up 4 bases, with 11 bases separating them. CDR3 in amino acids: CASSGIKGGANVLTF. DNA for the CDR3: TGTGCCAGCAGCGGAATAAAAGGGGGGGCCAACGTCCTGACTTTC.

This clonotype was seen ten or more times. The J gene is TRBJ1-5, the V gene TRBV29-1, with D possibly matching TRBD1 (5 bases). From germline, CDR1 is SQVTM and CDR2 ANQGSEA. V was cut by 4 bases and J by 5 bases, with 9 bases left in between. There are 12 residues in the CDR3. The CDR3 is CSVGDYYQPQHF. For the CDR3, the DNA is TGCAGCGTTGGGGACTACTATCAGCCCCAGCATTTT. Supplemented by reference TRBV29-1 and TRBJ1-5, the full variable domain reads SAVISQKPSRDICQRGTSLTIQCQVDSQVTMMFWYRQQPGQSLTLIATANQGSEATYESGFVIDKFPISRPNLTFSTLTVSNMSPEDSSIYLCSVGDYYQPQHFGDGTRLSIL.

Points on this clonotype: This may be a read error, as it is one base from a much larger clone. This sequence joins TRBV20-1 and TRBJ1-1; 8 bases agree with TRBD1. Germline V CDR1 and CDR2: DFQATT, SNEGSKA (reference sequence). The CDR3 covers 15 residues. CDR3 region: CRPSRQGPMNTEAFF. The DNA for the CDR3 is TGCAGACCTTCGAGACAGGGGCCGATGAACACTGAAGCTTTCTTT.

This clonotype has at least ten counts. The rearrangement links TRBV6-5 to TRBJ1-2, with 10 bases identical to TRBD1. Germline CDR1 is MNHEY and CDR2 is SVGAGI. The CDR3 extends over 16 amino acids. Trimming cost V 5 bases and J 1 base; bases outside gene matches: 7. Here the CDR3 reads CASSEGTGEINYGYTF. The CDR3 nucleotides are TGTGCCAGCAGTGAGGGGACAGGGGAAATTAACTATGGCTACACCTTC.

This clonotype is categorized as medium-sized. The V and J genes are TRBV11-3 and TRBJ2-1; 9 bases map to TRBD1. The junction had 11 bases not matched to a gene; V was cut back by 5 bases and J by 9 bases. The CDR3 is 15 residues long. Germline V gives CDR1 SGHNT, CDR2 YENEEA. This CDR3 reads CASSPSGTGLGEQFF. Here the CDR3 DNA reads TGTGCCAGCAGCCCCTCCGGGACAGGGTTAGGTGAGCAGTTCTTC.

V usage is TRBV18 and J usage is TRBJ2-7; either TRBD1 or TRBD2 may supply D (6 bases each). V gave up 5 bases and J gave up 1 base, with 18 bases separating them. CDR1 and CDR2 from the germline V gene are KGHSH and LQKENI. The CDR3 is made up of 16 amino acids. In DNA, the CDR3 is TGTGCCAGCTCATCGACTAGACAGGAGGGGTCCTACGAGCAGTACTTC. Translating gives CASSSTRQEGSYEQYF.

This clonotype was observed at least ten times. The rearrangement links TRBV5-1 to TRBJ2-1; TRBD1 matches at 8 bases. V lost 0 bases to trimming and J lost 7 bases; unmatched junction nucleotides: 12. Germline values: CDR1 SGHRS, CDR2 YFSETQ. This CDR3 is built from 17 residues. The CDR3 reads CASSLGAGGGRSNEQFF. CDR3 bases: TGCGCCAGCAGCTTGGGGGCAGGGGGCGGAAGAAGTAATGAGCAGTTCTTC.